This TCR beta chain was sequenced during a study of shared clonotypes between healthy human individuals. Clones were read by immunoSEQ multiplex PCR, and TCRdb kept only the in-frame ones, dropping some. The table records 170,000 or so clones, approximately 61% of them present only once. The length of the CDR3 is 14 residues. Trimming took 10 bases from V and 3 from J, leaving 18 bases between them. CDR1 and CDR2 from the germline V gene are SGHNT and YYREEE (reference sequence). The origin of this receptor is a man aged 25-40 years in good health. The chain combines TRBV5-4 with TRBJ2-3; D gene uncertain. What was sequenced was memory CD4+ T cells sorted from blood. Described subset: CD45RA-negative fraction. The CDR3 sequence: CAVFAWESTDTQYF. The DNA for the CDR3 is TGTGCCGTTTTTGCTTGGGAAAGTACAGATACGCAGTATTTT.